The rows below give T cell receptor beta chains drawn from one sample of a study of cytomegalovirus exposure and HLA in healthy donors. Generated by immunoSEQ multiplex PCR, the TCRdb table keeps only in-frame clones and is missing some. The sample holds about 140,000 clones, approximately 80% seen once. Specimen: PBMCs. The receptors derive from a male donor in good health and CMV-seronegative. The CDR3 runs from the conserved cysteine through the conserved F or W. A D gene is named only where the DNA matches it firmly. Expanded clones are given a class, and other clones once, few, many or no size at all.

CDR3nt: TGTGCCAGCAGCTTCAGACTAGCGGGACTCTCCTACAATGAGCAGTTCTTC
CDR3aa: CASSFRLAGLSYNEQFF
j_gene: TRBJ2-1
v_gene: TRBV7-2
d_gene: TRBD2
abundance: .

CDR3nt: TGTGCCAGCAGACTAGAGTCCTACAATGAGCAGTTCTTC
CDR3aa: CASRLESYNEQFF
j_gene: TRBJ2-1
v_gene: TRBV6-6
d_gene: .
abundance: .

CDR3nt: TGTGCCAGCAGCCCTAGCGGGAGGAACCAAGAGACCCAGTACTTC
CDR3aa: CASSPSGRNQETQYF
j_gene: TRBJ2-5
v_gene: TRBV7-6
d_gene: TRBD2
abundance: .

CDR3nt: TGTGCCAGCAGCCGCCGGGACAGGGGGCAGCAAGAGACCCAGTACTTC
CDR3aa: CASSRRDRGQQETQYF
j_gene: TRBJ2-5
v_gene: TRBV7-8
d_gene: TRBD1
abundance: .

CDR3nt: TGTGCTAGCAGCCCCGTTCTGGACAGGGGCATGAACACTGAAGCTTTCTTT
CDR3aa: CASSPVLDRGMNTEAFF
j_gene: TRBJ1-1
v_gene: TRBV7-8
d_gene: TRBD1
abundance: .

CDR3nt: TGTGCCAGCAGCTTGTTCCTCCCCGACAGCTCCTACAATGAGCAGTTCTTC
CDR3aa: CASSLFLPDSSYNEQFF
j_gene: TRBJ2-1
v_gene: TRBV5-6
d_gene: .
abundance: .

CDR3nt: TGCGCCAGCAGCCTCCGGGACACAGATACGCAGTATTTT
CDR3aa: CASSLRDTDTQYF
j_gene: TRBJ2-3
v_gene: TRBV4-1
d_gene: .
abundance: .

CDR3nt: TGTGCCAGTAGTATAGCCGTTGGAGGGGCGATTGAAGCTTTCTTT
CDR3aa: CASSIAVGGAIEAFF
j_gene: TRBJ1-1
v_gene: TRBV19
d_gene: .
abundance: .

CDR3nt: TGTGCCAGCAGCCAAGATCGGCGGGGGGGATTCTACGAGCAGTACTTC
CDR3aa: CASSQDRRGGFYEQYF
j_gene: TRBJ2-7
v_gene: TRBV4-2
d_gene: TRBD2
abundance: .

CDR3nt: TGTGCCAGCAGCGGTTGGAGGGTAGCGGGAGGGCCTATCGCTCCAGATACGCAGTATTTT
CDR3aa: CASSGWRVAGGPIAPDTQYF
j_gene: TRBJ2-3
v_gene: TRBV9
d_gene: TRBD2
abundance: .

CDR3nt: TGTGCCAGTAGTATAGAAAACGGCTACGAGCAGTACTTC
CDR3aa: CASSIENGYEQYF
j_gene: TRBJ2-7
v_gene: TRBV19
d_gene: .
abundance: once

CDR3nt: TGTGCCAGCACCCCAGACACAAACTATGGCTACACCTTC
CDR3aa: CASTPDTNYGYTF
j_gene: TRBJ1-2
v_gene: TRBV2
d_gene: .
abundance: .

CDR3nt: TGTGCCAGCAGCCTGACAGGGTTGGATCAGCCCCAGCATTTT
CDR3aa: CASSLTGLDQPQHF
j_gene: TRBJ1-5
v_gene: TRBV5-6
d_gene: TRBD1
abundance: .

CDR3nt: TGTGCCAGCAGCGAACAGGGTTCGGGCAATCAGCCCCAGCATTTT
CDR3aa: CASSEQGSGNQPQHF
j_gene: TRBJ1-5
v_gene: TRBV5-6
d_gene: .
abundance: .

CDR3nt: TGTGCCAGCATAGATAGCGGGAAAGACAATGAGCAGTTCTTC
CDR3aa: CASIDSGKDNEQFF
j_gene: TRBJ2-1
v_gene: TRBV7-8
d_gene: TRBD2
abundance: .

CDR3nt: TGTGCCCGTGCCACGGGGGGCCTGGAGACCCAGTACTTC
CDR3aa: CARATGGLETQYF
j_gene: TRBJ2-5
v_gene: TRBV7-6
d_gene: .
abundance: .

CDR3nt: TGCGCCAGCAGCTTGGATGTCCTGAGCGACCGCACAGATACGCAGTATTTT
CDR3aa: CASSLDVLSDRTDTQYF
j_gene: TRBJ2-3
v_gene: TRBV5-1
d_gene: .
abundance: .

CDR3nt: TGTGCCAGCAGCAAAGCCCTAGTTTTGAGGCCTGTACACTACGAGCAGTACTTC
CDR3aa: CASSKALVLRPVHYEQYF
j_gene: TRBJ2-7
v_gene: TRBV21-1
d_gene: .
abundance: .

CDR3nt: TGTGCCAGCAGCCAAGGACGGAGTTATGGCTACACCTTC
CDR3aa: CASSQGRSYGYTF
j_gene: TRBJ1-2
v_gene: TRBV14
d_gene: .
abundance: .

CDR3nt: TGTGCCAGCAGTCTAGGGGGGGCTTTACAAGAGACCCAGTACTTC
CDR3aa: CASSLGGALQETQYF
j_gene: TRBJ2-5
v_gene: TRBV28
d_gene: .
abundance: .

CDR3nt: TGTGCCAGCAGCACGGGACAGGGTAGAGGGGAAAACTACGAGCAGTACTTC
CDR3aa: CASSTGQGRGENYEQYF
j_gene: TRBJ2-7
v_gene: TRBV21-1
d_gene: .
abundance: once

CDR3nt: TGTGCCAGCAGCCCCTGGGCGCTAGCGGCTCGAGTCGACGAGCAGTACTTC
CDR3aa: CASSPWALAARVDEQYF
j_gene: TRBJ2-7
v_gene: TRBV7-9
d_gene: TRBD2
abundance: .

CDR3nt: TGTGCCAGCAGACCGACGGGAGACACAGATACGCAGTATTTT
CDR3aa: CASRPTGDTDTQYF
j_gene: TRBJ2-3
v_gene: TRBV9
d_gene: .
abundance: few

CDR3nt: TGTGCCAGCACCGACCTAGGACAGGGTGGAGAAAAACTGTTTTTT
CDR3aa: CASTDLGQGGEKLFF
j_gene: TRBJ1-4
v_gene: TRBV7-9
d_gene: TRBD1
abundance: .

CDR3nt: TGTGCCAGCTCGCAGCTAACGACAGGGGGAGGCACTGAAGCTTTCTTT
CDR3aa: CASSQLTTGGGTEAFF
j_gene: TRBJ1-1
v_gene: TRBV18
d_gene: TRBD1
abundance: .

CDR3nt: TGTGCCAGCAGCTTAAGGGGGGGTCGCAATCAGCCCCAGCATTTT
CDR3aa: CASSLRGGRNQPQHF
j_gene: TRBJ1-5
v_gene: TRBV7-3
d_gene: .
abundance: .

CDR3nt: TGTGCCAGAAGCTTCGACAGGGGGTCTAGGGGAGCCCAGCATTTT
CDR3aa: CARSFDRGSRGAQHF
j_gene: TRBJ1-5
v_gene: TRBV5-3
d_gene: TRBD1
abundance: .

CDR3nt: TGTGCCAGCGCGTTCAGGAAGTATGAAAAACTGTTTTTT
CDR3aa: CASAFRKYEKLFF
j_gene: TRBJ1-4
v_gene: TRBV6-5
d_gene: .
abundance: .

CDR3nt: TGTGCCAGCAGCTTAGGACAGGGCCTCACCGGGGAGCTGTTTTTT
CDR3aa: CASSLGQGLTGELFF
j_gene: TRBJ2-2
v_gene: TRBV7-2
d_gene: TRBD1
abundance: .

CDR3nt: TGCGCCAGCAGCTTGGCCCCGGCGGGGAACGGGAATCAGCCCCAGCATTTT
CDR3aa: CASSLAPAGNGNQPQHF
j_gene: TRBJ1-5
v_gene: TRBV5-1
d_gene: .
abundance: .

CDR3nt: TGTGCCAGCAGCTTGGGATTAGGCACAGATACGCAGTATTTT
CDR3aa: CASSLGLGTDTQYF
j_gene: TRBJ2-3
v_gene: TRBV5-4
d_gene: .
abundance: .

CDR3nt: TGTGCCAGCAGCCTAGGACTAGCGCAGGACGAGCAGTACTTC
CDR3aa: CASSLGLAQDEQYF
j_gene: TRBJ2-7
v_gene: TRBV5-4
d_gene: TRBD2
abundance: .

CDR3nt: TGTGCCAGCAGCTTCGATAGCTACGAGCAGTACTTC
CDR3aa: CASSFDSYEQYF
j_gene: TRBJ2-7
v_gene: TRBV7-9
d_gene: .
abundance: few

CDR3nt: TGTGCCAGCAGCTTGGGACTAGCGGGGGCCACAGATACGCAGTATTTT
CDR3aa: CASSLGLAGATDTQYF
j_gene: TRBJ2-3
v_gene: TRBV5-4
d_gene: TRBD2
abundance: .

CDR3nt: TGTGCCAGCTCAGAGGCCCTCGAAGAGACCCAGTACTTC
CDR3aa: CASSEALEETQYF
j_gene: TRBJ2-5
v_gene: TRBV18
d_gene: .
abundance: .

CDR3nt: TGTGCCATCAGTGAGGGGGCTGAAACAGTGAGCAATCAGCCCCAGCATTTT
CDR3aa: CAISEGAETVSNQPQHF
j_gene: TRBJ1-5
v_gene: TRBV10-3
d_gene: .
abundance: once

CDR3nt: TGTGCCAGCAATATCGGGGGGATCGGGGAGCTGTTTTTT
CDR3aa: CASNIGGIGELFF
j_gene: TRBJ2-2
v_gene: TRBV5-6
d_gene: TRBD2
abundance: .

CDR3nt: TGTGCCAGCAGCTTAGGGTCGACTAGCGGGAGCAATGAGCAGTTCTTC
CDR3aa: CASSLGSTSGSNEQFF
j_gene: TRBJ2-1
v_gene: TRBV11-3
d_gene: TRBD2
abundance: .

CDR3nt: TGTGCCAGCAGCCCAACGGCCGGGGGAGCCTACGAGCAGTACTTC
CDR3aa: CASSPTAGGAYEQYF
j_gene: TRBJ2-7
v_gene: TRBV11-2
d_gene: .
abundance: .

CDR3nt: TGCGCCAGCGGCAAGGAGCTTAGCAATCAGCCCCAGCATTTT
CDR3aa: CASGKELSNQPQHF
j_gene: TRBJ1-5
v_gene: TRBV4-1
d_gene: .
abundance: .

CDR3nt: TGTGCCAGCAGCTTGACCGGGAGCTCCTACAATGAGCAGTTCTTC
CDR3aa: CASSLTGSSYNEQFF
j_gene: TRBJ2-1
v_gene: TRBV7-2
d_gene: .
abundance: .

CDR3nt: TGTGCCAGTAGCACCACAGGGATGGGTTCCCAGCATTTT
CDR3aa: CASSTTGMGSQHF
j_gene: TRBJ1-5
v_gene: TRBV19
d_gene: .
abundance: .

CDR3nt: TGTGCCAGCAGCCCGGGACTAGCGGGAGAGACCCAGTACTTC
CDR3aa: CASSPGLAGETQYF
j_gene: TRBJ2-5
v_gene: TRBV5-6
d_gene: TRBD2
abundance: .

CDR3nt: TGTGCCAGCAGCTACAGGGGGCGAGACAATCAGCCCCAGCATTTT
CDR3aa: CASSYRGRDNQPQHF
j_gene: TRBJ1-5
v_gene: TRBV7-2
d_gene: TRBD1
abundance: .

CDR3nt: TGTGCCAGCAGTTTACTAGCGGGAGGGATCGAGACCCAGTACTTC
CDR3aa: CASSLLAGGIETQYF
j_gene: TRBJ2-5
v_gene: TRBV6-6
d_gene: TRBD2
abundance: .

CDR3nt: TGTGCCAGCAGCTTAGCGCTGGAAAGGGGGGGGAGCTATGGCTACACCTTC
CDR3aa: CASSLALERGGSYGYTF
j_gene: TRBJ1-2
v_gene: TRBV7-2
d_gene: .
abundance: once

CDR3nt: TGCGCCAGCAGCACCGGGACAGGGGGCCTCGGCTACACCTTC
CDR3aa: CASSTGTGGLGYTF
j_gene: TRBJ1-2
v_gene: TRBV5-1
d_gene: TRBD1
abundance: .

CDR3nt: TGTGCCAGCAGTGTTTTAGGGGAGGGCGGGGAGCTGTTTTTT
CDR3aa: CASSVLGEGGELFF
j_gene: TRBJ2-2
v_gene: TRBV9
d_gene: TRBD2
abundance: .

CDR3nt: TGTGCCAGCAGTAGCAGGGGGCACTTGCTTGGTGAAAAACTGTTTTTT
CDR3aa: CASSSRGHLLGEKLFF
j_gene: TRBJ1-4
v_gene: TRBV25-1
d_gene: TRBD1
abundance: .